This TCR beta chain emerged from a study of cytomegalovirus exposure and HLA in healthy donors. This clone was detected only a few times. Its target is not known. Overall study findings and caveats: Reports indicate that TCR beta sequences accurately predicted the HLA-A and HLA-B alleles of most subjects. Later work showed greater clonal expansion in HLA-associated TCR beta chains than in equally common others.

The PCR employed 60 Vbeta primers together with 13 Jbeta primers. Produced via immunoSEQ multiplex PCR; TCRdb's table is partial and in-frame only. This table has about 190,000 clones, around 85% appearing once. This TCR derives from a man aged 50 to 59 in good health and CMV-seronegative. Sequencing was carried out using PBMCs.

CDR3 DNA sequence: TGTGCCAGTACAGGAAGCTACGAGCAGTACTTC. Amino acids: CASTGSYEQYF. The V gene is TRBV5-6, the J gene TRBJ2-7, with D possibly TRBD1 on 5 matching bases. Trimming pared 8 bases from V and 3 bases from J, leaving 9 bases between. Per germline, CDR1 SGHDT and CDR2 YYEEEE. The CDR3 sequence is 11 residues long.